Ten or more counts support the clone carrying this TCR beta chain. The antigen remains undetermined. Trimming shortened V by 4 bases and J by 9 bases, and 8 bases separated the two germline ends. The CDR3 is 11 residues long. From germline, CDR1 is SGHRS and CDR2 YFSETQ. The sample comes from a study of T cells after yellow fever vaccination. Whole-study results and caveats: Only a small proportion of the clonotypes turned up in both the CD4 and the CD8 compartments, likely arising from convergent recombination. It was a weaker secondary response, yet one that peaked faster, at day 5 versus 15.

For TCR, cDNA came from 5'RACE template switching, which added a universal primer site and UMIs. TCRdb ran MiXCR on the 5' RACE reads and lists one entry per CDR3 protein. The sample consists of tens of thousands of distinct CDR3 sequences, 5% to 6.5% of them appearing once. The clonotype originates from a young man who received the YFV17D yellow fever vaccine. Sequencing used CD4+ T cells sorted from PBMCs, obtained approximately 16 days after the first yellow fever vaccination. The chain combines TRBV5-1 with TRBJ1-3; D ambiguous. The CDR3 sequence: CASSDTGTIYF. Here the CDR3 DNA reads TGCGCCAGCAGCGACACGGGCACCATATATTTT.